The 29 T cell receptor beta chains listed next were all sequenced from one sample in a study of T cell changes during pregnancy in multiple sclerosis. Profiling relied on immunoSEQ multiplex PCR, and the TCRdb table lists in-frame clones only, not all of them. The data hold tens of thousands of clones, with about nine tenths observed a single time. The material sequenced was CD8+ T cells from peripheral blood mononuclear cells, taken in the first trimester of pregnancy. These receptors were taken from a female donor with multiple sclerosis, enrolled in a pregnancy study.

V gene TRBV6-5 combines with J gene TRBJ2-3, with TRBD2 matching over 9 bases. CDR1 is MNHEY and CDR2 is SVGAGI in the germline V gene. The CDR3 covers 15 residues. V shed 0 bases, J shed 7 bases, and the junction held 5 bases outside the gene matches. In DNA form, the CDR3 reads TGTGCCAGCAGTTACTCAGCGGGAGGATCTTATACGCAGTATTTT. Translating gives CASSYSAGGSYTQYF.

This rearrangement joins TRBV29-1 to TRBJ2-1; 8 bases line up with TRBD1. Germline V gives CDR1 SQVTM, CDR2 ANQGSEA. J lost 2 bases, V lost 6 bases, and 3 bases had no gene match. CDR3 length equals 13 residues. The chain's CDR3 is CSVSTGAYNEQFF. The DNA of the CDR3 is TGCAGCGTCTCGACAGGGGCCTACAATGAGCAGTTCTTC.

The chain employs TRBV7-2 and TRBJ2-7, with a possible D match to TRBD2 (6 bases). V was clipped by 4 bases and J by 3 bases, with 28 bases between them. This CDR3 is built from 19 residues. Germline V gene data show CDR1 as SGHTA and CDR2 as FQGNSA. The CDR3 loop reads CASSSQPIDKDYGLYEQYF. In DNA, the CDR3 is TGTGCCAGCAGCTCCCAACCAATCGACAAGGACTATGGTCTCTACGAGCAGTACTTC. The whole variable domain, filled in from reference TRBV7-2 and TRBJ2-7, reads GAGVSQSPSNKVTEKGKDVELRCDPISGHTALYWYRQSLGQGLEFLIYFQGNSAPDKSGLPSDRFSAERTGGSVSTLTIQRTQQEDSAVYLCASSSQPIDKDYGLYEQYFGPGTRLTVT.

Of note for this clone: Within the sample, other DNA sequences also encode this same CDR3. The chain has TRBV29-1 and TRBJ1-5; 8 positions agree with TRBD1. Germline CDR1 reads SQVTM; CDR2 reads ANQGSEA. The CDR3 is 14 amino acids. Trimming cost V 6 bases and J 0 bases; bases outside gene matches: 4. In DNA, the CDR3 is TGCAGCGTAGAGACAGGGGATAGCAATCAGCCCCAGCATTTT. This codes for CSVETGDSNQPQHF. The variable domain in full, with the rest retrieved from reference TRBV29-1 and TRBJ1-5, is SAVISQKPSRDICQRGTSLTIQCQVDSQVTMMFWYRQQPGQSLTLIATANQGSEATYESGFVIDKFPISRPNLTFSTLTVSNMSPEDSSIYLCSVETGDSNQPQHFGDGTRLSIL.

This clone was picked up one time. The chain carries TRBV28 and TRBJ1-4; 7 nucleotides match TRBD1. CDR3 length: 19 residues. Germline V lookup: CDR1 MDHEN, CDR2 SYDVKM. V was clipped by 4 bases and J by 5 bases; unmatched bases: 19. The CDR3 loop reads CASSWDAGTVFSANEKLFF. DNA of the CDR3: TGTGCCAGCAGTTGGGATGCCGGGACAGTTTTTTCGGCAAATGAAAAACTGTTTTTT.

The chain uses TRBV9 and TRBJ2-5; TRBD2 is a possible D gene (5 bases). The J call is in doubt because the DNA end fits TRBJ2-7 better. This CDR3 is 15 amino acids long. Germline CDR1 is SGDLS and CDR2 is YYNGEE. The CDR3 reads CASSVADSESYEQYF. The CDR3 DNA follows: TGTGCCAGCAGCGTAGCTGATAGCGAGTCCTACGAGCAGTACTTC.

This chain links TRBV5-5 with TRBJ1-2; D possibly corresponds to TRBD1 (5 bases). This CDR3 contains 12 residues. Looked up from germline, CDR1 is SGHKS and CDR2 is YYEKEE (reference sequence). Trimming took 4 bases from V and 8 from J, leaving 12 bases between them. This CDR3 is CASSIAGRGYTF. In DNA form, the CDR3 reads TGTGCCAGCAGCATCGCAGGGCGAGGCTACACCTTC.

For the CDR3, the DNA is TGTGCCACCATCCCCAGGGACAGACCTCAAGAGACCCAGTACTTC. This gives the protein CATIPRDRPQETQYF. This chain uses TRBV28 with TRBJ2-5, with 7 bases that match TRBD1. Trimming cost V 10 bases and J 2 bases; bases outside gene matches: 13. The CDR3 has 15 residues. The germline gives CDR1 MDHEN, CDR2 SYDVKM. Using reference TRBV28 and TRBJ2-5 for the parts outside the CDR3, the full variable domain is DVKVTQSSRYLVKRTGEKVFLECVQDMDHENMFWYRQDPGLGLRLIYFSYDVKMKEKGDIPEGYSVSREKKERFSLILESASTNQTSMYLCATIPRDRPQETQYFGPGTRLLVL.

This clone came up once. The chain uses TRBV28 and TRBJ2-7, with TRBD2 identical over 8 bases. Germline assignment: CDR1 MDHEN and CDR2 SYDVKM. Germline trimming cut 7 bases from V and 7 bases from J; bases unmatched to any gene: 9. The CDR3 length is 13 residues. The CDR3 loop reads CASNEAGVIEQYF. The DNA for the CDR3 is TGTGCCAGCAATGAAGCGGGAGTGATAGAGCAGTACTTC.

The V gene is TRBV4-3, the J gene TRBJ2-7; D is possibly TRBD2 (5 bases). Between the trimmed V and J ends, which lost 0 bases and 7 bases, there was a span of 13 bases. The germline gives CDR1 LGHNA, CDR2 YSLEER. This CDR3 has 14 residues. The CDR3 bases are TGCGCCAGCAGCCAAGATTCCCTGTCGGGGGAGCAGTACTTC. Translation: CASSQDSLSGEQYF.

This clone appeared once. CDR3 region: CASSLSQASSYEQYF. CDR3 bases: TGTGCCAGCAGTTTATCACAGGCCAGCTCCTACGAGCAGTACTTC. The chain links TRBV27 to TRBJ2-7; TRBD1 might be the D (5 bases). The CDR3 extends over 15 amino acids. The V gene lost 0 bases and the J gene lost 0 bases, with 9 bases spanning the gap. The V gene's germline CDR1 is MNHEY and CDR2 SMNVEV (reference sequence).

The rearrangement joins TRBV7-9 to TRBJ2-5, with a weak D call TRBD2 (7 bases). Germline values: CDR1 SEHNR, CDR2 FQNEAQ (reference sequence). Trimming removed 2 bases from V and 4 bases from J, with 17 bases in between. The CDR3 sequence is 16 residues long. The CDR3: CASSLRRGLWAETQYF. CDR3 DNA sequence: TGTGCCAGCAGCTTACGGCGGGGGCTTTGGGCAGAGACCCAGTACTTC.

The chain carries TRBV6-5 and TRBJ2-2; 8 bases match TRBD2. With 10 bases clipped from V and 6 bases from J, the junction kept 10 bases outside the gene matches. Germline V gene data show CDR1 as MNHEY and CDR2 as SVGAGI. CDR3 length: 14 amino acids. The CDR3: CATGGTSVAGELFF. As DNA, the CDR3 is TGTGCCACGGGGGGGACTAGTGTCGCCGGGGAGCTGTTTTTT.

The rearrangement uses TRBV11-1 and TRBJ2-6; the match to TRBD1 covers 7 bases. The V gene end was trimmed by 6 bases and the J gene end by 0 bases; junction bases not matched to a gene: 5. Germline V CDR1 and CDR2: SGHAT, FQDESV (reference sequence). The CDR3 is made up of 16 amino acids. The DNA for the CDR3 is TGTGCCAGCAGACCCGGGACAGCCTCTGGGGCCAACGTCCTGACTTTC. Residues: CASRPGTASGANVLTF.

The chain combines TRBV28 with TRBJ1-3; tentative D call: TRBD1 (5 bases). Per germline, CDR1 MDHEN and CDR2 SYDVKM. The CDR3 has 15 residues. V shed 5 bases and J shed 3 bases, with 14 bases lying between them. The CDR3 DNA follows: TGTGCCAGCAGTCCTGGCGGGGGGTTTGGAAACACCATATATTTT. It translates to CASSPGGGFGNTIYF.

The chain uses TRBV29-1 and TRBJ2-7; D is unresolved. The V gene lost 4 bases and the J gene lost 3 bases, with 10 bases spanning the gap. CDR1 and CDR2 from the germline V gene are SQVTM and ANQGSEA. The CDR3 runs to 12 residues. The CDR3 sequence: CSVVRENYEQYF. CDR3 in DNA: TGCAGCGTTGTGAGAGAGAACTACGAGCAGTACTTC.

This clone was counted once. The chain is built from TRBV9 and TRBJ2-1; maybe TRBD1 (5 bases). Germline-derived CDR1 and CDR2 are SGDLS and YYNGEE. V gave up 3 bases and J gave up 5 bases, with 6 bases separating them. The CDR3 is made up of 12 amino acids. The chain's CDR3 is CASSARDNEQFF. For the CDR3, the DNA is TGTGCCAGCAGCGCCAGGGACAATGAGCAGTTCTTC.

The chain recombines TRBV6-6 with TRBJ2-1; tentative D call: TRBD2 (6 bases). The CDR3 sequence is 15 residues long. V gave up 5 bases and J gave up 1 base, with 12 bases separating them. The germline V gene has CDR1 MNHNY and CDR2 SVGAGI (reference sequence). The CDR3 loop reads CASSPTGGSYNEQFF. In DNA form, the CDR3 reads TGTGCCAGCAGTCCAACCGGGGGTTCCTACAATGAGCAGTTCTTC.

This clone was found once. This rearrangement joins TRBV13 to TRBJ2-6, with 8 positions matching TRBD2. V was pared by 0 bases and J by 0 bases, with 7 bases of the junction left unmatched. The germline CDR1 and CDR2 sequences are PRHDT and FYEKMQ (reference sequence). The CDR3 runs 19 residues. The CDR3 region has the DNA TGTGCCAGCAGCTTAGGGGCGCTAGCGGGCTTCTCTGGGGCCAACGTCCTGACTTTC. This codes for CASSLGALAGFSGANVLTF.

A note on this clone: In the same sample, other DNA sequences code for this CDR3. This chain joins TRBV6-5 and TRBJ1-1; D unclear. CDR1 and CDR2 (germline): MNHEY, SVGAGI. The V end was cut by 0 bases, the J end by 1 base, with 6 bases between. This CDR3 contains 14 residues. The CDR3 DNA reads TGTGCCAGCAGTTACTCGGGAGCGAACACTGAAGCTTTCTTT. This sequence encodes CASSYSGANTEAFF.

This clone was seen a single time. The chain employs TRBV27 and TRBJ2-3; TRBD2 agrees at 12 bases. The germline CDR1 and CDR2 sequences are MNHEY and SMNVEV (reference sequence). The CDR3 covers 16 residues. J was trimmed by 4 bases and V by 4 bases; bases with no gene match: 6. The chain's CDR3 is CASSYRTSGNADTQYF. The CDR3 bases are TGTGCCAGCAGTTACAGGACTAGCGGGAACGCAGATACGCAGTATTTT.

The rearrangement links TRBV5-1 to TRBJ2-1; TRBD1 agrees at 9 bases. CDR3 length: 17 amino acids. V was pared by 0 bases and J by 1 base, with 5 bases of the junction left unmatched. In germline, CDR1 is SGHRS, CDR2 YFSETQ. CDR3 in DNA: TGCGCCAGCAGCTTGGTGGGACAGGGCCGATCCTACAATGAGCAGTTCTTC. Translating gives CASSLVGQGRSYNEQFF.

The rearrangement uses TRBV5-4 and TRBJ2-2; tentatively, D is TRBD2 (6 bases). CDR1 SGHNT and CDR2 YYREEE come from the germline V gene (reference sequence). V was trimmed by 3 bases and J by 5 bases, leaving 11 bases between them. This CDR3 is built from 14 residues. CDR3: CASSYWGVTGELFF. In DNA, the CDR3 is TGTGCCAGCAGCTATTGGGGGGTGACCGGGGAGCTGTTTTTT.

The table lists this clone with a count of one. This chain connects TRBV28 to TRBJ2-5; 10 bases agree with TRBD2. Germline V lookup: CDR1 MDHEN, CDR2 SYDVKM. Trimming cost V 7 bases and J 2 bases; bases outside gene matches: 10. CDR3 size: 16 residues. The CDR3 sequence is CASIPRLAGVQETQYF. The CDR3 DNA sequence: TGTGCCAGCATTCCCAGGCTAGCGGGAGTGCAAGAGACCCAGTACTTC.

This rearrangement joins TRBV7-9 to TRBJ1-2; D remains unclear. Germline-derived CDR1 and CDR2 are SEHNR and FQNEAQ (reference sequence). V lost 1 base, J lost 3 bases, and 18 bases lay in between. There are 17 residues in the CDR3. CDR3 region: CASSLGEDGGLDYGYTF. The CDR3 coding sequence is TGTGCCAGCAGCTTAGGGGAAGACGGTGGACTCGACTATGGCTACACCTTC.

For the CDR3, the DNA is TGTGCCAGCAGCCCGACTTTAGGCATATCCTACGAGCAGTACTTC. Amino acid sequence: CASSPTLGISYEQYF. The rearrangement links TRBV7-6 to TRBJ2-7; no clear D. CDR1 and CDR2 from the germline V gene are SGHVS and FNYEAQ. Trimming left V 5 bases short and J 1 base short, with 15 bases between. The CDR3 runs 15 residues.

The CDR3, as DNA: TGCGCCAGCAGCTTGAGAGGACTAGCGGACCACACAGATACGCAGTATTTT. This sequence encodes CASSLRGLADHTDTQYF. This chain uses TRBV5-1 with TRBJ2-3; TRBD2 aligns across 10 bases. Germline CDR1 reads SGHRS; CDR2 reads YFSETQ. Trimming removed 1 base from V and 2 bases from J; junction bases left unmatched: 7. The CDR3 length is 17 residues.

This clone was observed once. This chain joins TRBV10-3 and TRBJ2-7; 7 nucleotides agree with TRBD2. The CDR3 sequence is 15 residues long. The V segment lost 1 base and the J segment 2 bases; nucleotides outside the gene matches: 5. The germline gives CDR1 ENHRY, CDR2 SYGVKD. The CDR3 protein is CAISEWAGVAYEQYF. Here the CDR3 DNA reads TGTGCCATCAGTGAGTGGGCGGGAGTAGCCTACGAGCAGTACTTC.

The chain has TRBV27 and TRBJ1-1; no firm D call. In germline, CDR1 is MNHEY, CDR2 SMNVEV (reference sequence). The CDR3 runs to 13 residues. V lost 6 bases and J lost 0, with 8 bases in between. The CDR3 DNA is TGTGCCAGCAGCCCGACATTGAACACTGAAGCTTTCTTT. Its protein product is CASSPTLNTEAFF.